This TCR beta chain came from a study of blood T cell repertoires in COVID-19. Across the whole study: Acute-phase and convalescent COVID-19 samples originated in the United States, Italy and Spain. T cells, B-cell-depleted T cells, or PBMCs supplied cDNA or gDNA.

Original processing methods: Reference gene primer amplification gave estimated nucleated cell counts. Some clones are missing from TCRdb's copy, which holds only in-frame ones; the method was immunoSEQ multiplex PCR. That table supplies the V and J calls and clone size; D and trimming were determined from the DNA. The sample includes about 170,000 clones, more than 85% seen only once; the top ten take roughly 0.56%. Germline values: CDR1 SGHAT, CDR2 FQNNGV. The CDR3 is 16 residues long. V gave up 5 bases and J gave up 5 bases, with 21 bases separating them. This TCR derives from a man aged 45-65 years with acute or convalescent COVID-19. The J gene is TRBJ2-5, the V gene TRBV11-2; the D gene is possibly TRBD1 (6 bases). Sequencing input: peripheral blood. CDR3 amino acids: CASSPPGHPTGETQYF. The CDR3 DNA is TGTGCCAGCAGCCCTCCGGGACACCCAACGGGCGAGACCCAGTACTTC. The variable domain in full, completed from reference TRBV11-2 and TRBJ2-5, reads EAGVAQSPRYKIIEKRQSVAFWCNPISGHATLYWYQQILGQGPKLLIQFQNNGVVDDSQLPKDRFSAERLKGVDSTLKIQPAKLEDSAVYLCASSPPGHPTGETQYFGPGTRLLVL.